One and the same sample provided the 12 T cell receptor beta chains below, sequenced in a study of technical replicates of blood from four donors. Repertoires were generated with immunoSEQ multiplex PCR, while TCRdb's copy carries only in-frame clones and drops some. The sample lists about 80,000 clones, 90% to 95% occurring once. Sequenced: T cells isolated from PBMCs. The origin of the receptors is a human donor in good health.

The V gene is TRBV25-1, the J gene TRBJ2-3; possibly TRBD2 for D (5 bases). Per germline, CDR1 MGHDK and CDR2 SYGVNS. The CDR3 is 16 residues long. V was pared by 3 bases and J by 5 bases, with 18 bases between. The CDR3 DNA reads TGTGCCAGCAGTGACAACCCGGCCTCGCGGGTAGATACGCAGTATTTT. Its translation: CASSDNPASRVDTQYF. The full variable domain, rest sourced from reference TRBV25-1 and TRBJ2-3, is EADIYQTPRYLVIGTGKKITLECSQTMGHDKMYWYQQDPGMELHLIHYSYGVNSTEKGDLSSESTVSRIRTEHFPLTLESARPSHTSQYLCASSDNPASRVDTQYFGPGTRLTVL.

V is TRBV7-2 and J is TRBJ2-5, with D unresolved. Germline values: CDR1 SGHTA, CDR2 FQGNSA. V shed 8 bases and J shed 1 base, with 11 bases lying between them. The CDR3 runs to 13 residues. CDR3 sequence reads: CASVRVIQETQYF. The DNA of the CDR3 is TGTGCCAGCGTCCGGGTAATCCAAGAGACCCAGTACTTC.

This chain uses TRBV29-1 with TRBJ1-1; D is undetermined. V gave up 4 bases and J gave up 0 bases, with 6 bases separating them. The CDR3 contains 12 residues. Germline V lookup: CDR1 SQVTM, CDR2 ANQGSEA. CDR3 residues: CSVVPVNTEAFF. CDR3 DNA: TGCAGCGTTGTACCGGTGAACACTGAAGCTTTCTTT.

This chain connects TRBV27 to TRBJ2-7, with TRBD1 matching 8 bases. The germline V gene has CDR1 MNHEY and CDR2 SMNVEV (reference sequence). This CDR3 has 15 amino acids. J gave up 6 bases and V 1 base, and 8 bases lay outside the gene matches. This chain's CDR3 is CASSLYGTGPPEQYF. CDR3 nucleotides: TGTGCCAGCAGTTTATACGGGACAGGCCCCCCCGAGCAGTACTTC.

This chain uses TRBV28 with TRBJ2-3; D is perhaps TRBD2 (5 bases). Germline V CDR1 and CDR2: MDHEN, SYDVKM. V was clipped by 6 bases and J by 0 bases, with 16 bases between them. The CDR3 contains 16 residues. CDR3 in DNA: TGTGCCAGCAGACCCTTTGACTACCGGAGCACAGATACGCAGTATTTT. The encoded protein is CASRPFDYRSTDTQYF.

The V and J genes are TRBV4-3 and TRBJ1-4, with TRBD1 as a possible D gene (5 bases). The CDR3 length is 15 residues. The V gene lost 5 bases and the J gene lost 6 bases, with 16 bases spanning the gap. CDR1 and CDR2 from the germline V gene are LGHNA and YSLEER. The CDR3 DNA is TGCGCCAGCAGCTCCTCACCGGGACTGGATGAAAAACTGTTTTTT. It codes for CASSSSPGLDEKLFF.

The chain uses TRBV11-3 and TRBJ2-7; 7 nucleotides line up with TRBD2. The CDR3 extends over 16 amino acids. In germline, CDR1 is SGHNT, CDR2 YENEEA. J was trimmed by 0 bases and V by 4 bases; bases with no gene match: 9. CDR3 sequence (DNA): TGTGCCAGCAGCTCCGTCTGGGGGGAGGGCTCCTACGAGCAGTACTTC. It is translated as CASSSVWGEGSYEQYF.

The genes are TRBV11-3 and TRBJ1-3, with D tentatively TRBD1 (5 bases). The CDR3 has 14 residues. Trimming left V 4 bases short and J 2 bases short, with 9 bases between. Looked up from germline, CDR1 is SGHNT and CDR2 is YENEEA. The CDR3 here is CASSSGRAGNTIYF. The CDR3 region has the DNA TGTGCCAGCAGCTCGGGCAGGGCTGGAAACACCATATATTTT.

The chain uses TRBV30 and TRBJ2-2; D is unclear. CDR1 is GTSNPN and CDR2 is SVGIG in the germline V gene (reference sequence). V lost 2 bases and J lost 4, with 8 bases in between. There are 13 residues in the CDR3. The CDR3 protein is CAWSSRLTGELFF. The CDR3 nucleotides read TGTGCCTGGAGTTCTCGACTCACCGGGGAGCTGTTTTTT.

The genes are TRBV27 and TRBJ2-7, with D possibly TRBD2 on 7 matching bases. Trimming took 1 base from V and 4 from J, leaving 11 bases between them. The CDR3 is made up of 14 amino acids. CDR1 MNHEY and CDR2 SMNVEV come from the germline V gene (reference sequence). CDR3 sequence: CASSLWGGRYEQYF. CDR3 nucleotides: TGTGCCAGCAGTTTATGGGGGGGGCGGTACGAGCAGTACTTC.

This clone appeared a few times. The chain has TRBV10-3 and TRBJ2-7; 11 positions agree with TRBD2. Unmatched junction bases numbered 5, after V lost 3 bases and J lost 1 base. CDR3 length: 16 amino acids. The germline V gene encodes CDR1 ENHRY and CDR2 SYGVKD. The CDR3 coding sequence is TGTGCCATCAGTGAACTAGCGGGAGCAAGGTCCTACGAGCAGTACTTC. Translated, it gives CAISELAGARSYEQYF.

The V call is TRBV7-9, the J call TRBJ2-5; 11 bases map to TRBD2. Trimming cost V 5 bases and J 4 bases; bases outside gene matches: 6. The V gene's germline CDR1 is SEHNR and CDR2 FQNEAQ (reference sequence). The CDR3 is 15 residues long. The CDR3 nucleotides are TGTGCCAGCAGCGCCGGGACTAGCGGTTCAGAGACCCAGTACTTC. Protein: CASSAGTSGSETQYF. Based on the CDR3 plus reference TRBV7-9 and TRBJ2-5, the full variable domain is DTGVSQNPRHKITKRGQNVTFRCDPISEHNRLYWYRQTLGQGPEFLTYFQNEAQLEKSRLLSDRFSAERPKGSFSTLEIQRTEQGDSAMYLCASSAGTSGSETQYFGPGTRLLVL.